This T cell receptor (beta chain) was retrieved from a study of identical twins (dated by TCRdb to the mid-2010s). Regarding the study in general: To test whether fetal clonotypes persist, the study used deep sequencing on TCR alpha and beta repertoires from monozygotic twins, unrelated adults of various ages, and cord blood. To rule out contamination, the twin experiments were replicated at different times with different library preparation protocols. Broader findings and caveats from the paper: Conclusions relied on cross-sectional statistical analysis, since the same donors could not be followed over many years. Compared with coincidental sharing between unrelated individuals, out-of-frame TCR alpha sequences shared between twins had an excess of sequences with low generation probability. In monozygotic twins, out-of-frame TCR alpha sharing was systematically underestimated by recombination models, although the models agreed with sharing between unrelated individuals. Abundant cord blood beta clonotypes carried fewer insertions; young adult naive repertoires showed a weaker similar trend, while memory repertoires showed none. Zero-insertion analyses could be partly confounded by invariant T cells such as MAIT and iNKT, though diverse VJ usage argued against such confounding for most clonotypes. A weaker excess of twin sharing was found in beta out-of-frame sequences because the signal-to-noise ratio was lowered by fewer shared sequences.

Library generation was performed with 5' RACE. The instrument was an Illumina HiSeq 2000. A universal primer binding site was introduced by template switching, and a unique molecular identifier was present in the final cDNA, enabling accurate counting of TCR cDNA molecules. Specific primers in the conserved constant-segment region were used to synthesize first-strand cDNA for TCR alpha and beta chains. To control for contamination, every cDNA library was double barcoded, receiving both a SMART-Mk sample barcode and Illumina barcodes. TruSeq adapter sequences and Illumina sample barcodes were added in two successive PCR steps. TCR alpha and beta cDNA libraries were sequenced on the Illumina HiSeq platform with custom primers. The study's own analysis went as follows. MiGEC was used to process raw reads and extract unique molecular identifiers, and MiXCR was used to find CDR3 positions. For each individual, recombination models were inferred using an EM algorithm with the repgenHMM and IGoR tools. Shared clonotypes were analyzed with the tcR package in R, and sharing was normalized by the product of cloneset sizes. To study raw recombination without the effects of thymic and clonal selection, out-of-frame nonproductive sequences were analyzed. TCRdb cleaned the public reads at Q25 with fastp, built clones with MiXCR and kept in-frame beta chains. For every CDR3 protein sequence, its rows merge into one entry that carries the most common genes and DNA. For this entry, the V and J calls and clone size follow TCRdb and not the study's own pipeline. This sample is represented by 1.5 million to 2 million distinct CDR3 sequences; 25% to 35% of them were singletons. More than 0.25% of the sample belongs to the ten largest clones.

All donors were healthy Caucasians. This clonotype was detected a few times. The specificity of this receptor is unknown. Qualities for individual bases were not recorded, and no much larger clone is one base off. The specimen sequenced was cord blood. The TCR sequence derives from a newborn girl in good health.

Here is the DNA: TGCAGTGCTAGAGTCCAGGGTGGCTCCTATAATTCACCCCTCCACTTT. This sequence encodes CSARVQGGSYNSPLHF. The V gene is TRBV20-1 and the J gene is TRBJ1-6, with a weak D call of TRBD1 (5 bases match). Counted from cysteine to phenylalanine, this CDR3 has 16 amino acids. The sequence is cut down to CDR3 DNA, 48 bases in frame from base 1. Cut back by 1 base and 0 bases, the V and J ends lie 10 bases apart. The germline V gene (reference sequence) sets CDR1 to DFQATT and CDR2 to SNEGSKA.